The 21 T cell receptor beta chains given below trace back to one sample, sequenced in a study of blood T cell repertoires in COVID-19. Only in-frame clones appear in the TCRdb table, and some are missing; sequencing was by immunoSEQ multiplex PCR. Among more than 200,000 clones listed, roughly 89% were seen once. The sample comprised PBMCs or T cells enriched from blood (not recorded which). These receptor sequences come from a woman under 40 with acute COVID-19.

For the CDR3, the DNA is TGTGCCAGCAGCCAAGTGACAGGGGAGGGCTATGGCTACACCTTC. Translated: CASSQVTGEGYGYTF. The chain combines TRBV3-1 (or the pseudogene TRBV3-2) with TRBJ1-2; TRBD1 matches at 8 bases. The CDR3 is 15 residues long. Unmatched junction bases numbered 5, after V lost 1 base and J lost 4 bases. CDR1 and CDR2 (germline): LGHDT, YNNKEL (reference sequence).

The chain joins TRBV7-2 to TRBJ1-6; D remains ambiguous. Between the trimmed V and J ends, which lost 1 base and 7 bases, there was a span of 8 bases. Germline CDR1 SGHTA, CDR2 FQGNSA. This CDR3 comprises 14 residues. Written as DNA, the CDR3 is TGTGCCAGCAGCTTAGACAGAAAAAATTCACCCCTCCACTTT. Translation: CASSLDRKNSPLHF.

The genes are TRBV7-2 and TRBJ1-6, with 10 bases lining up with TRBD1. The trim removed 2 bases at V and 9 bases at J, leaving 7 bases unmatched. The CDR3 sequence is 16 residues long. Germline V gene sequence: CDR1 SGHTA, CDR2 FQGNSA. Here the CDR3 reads CASSLLGGQGPSPLHF. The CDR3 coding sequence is TGTGCCAGCAGCTTACTGGGGGGACAGGGGCCTTCACCCCTCCACTTT.

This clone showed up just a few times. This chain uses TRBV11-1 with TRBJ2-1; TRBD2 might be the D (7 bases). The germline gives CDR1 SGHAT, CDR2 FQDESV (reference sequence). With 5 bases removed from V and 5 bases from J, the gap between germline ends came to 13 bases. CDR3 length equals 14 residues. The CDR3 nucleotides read TGTGCCAGCAGCCTTACGGGGGGCCACAATGAGCAGTTCTTC. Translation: CASSLTGGHNEQFF.

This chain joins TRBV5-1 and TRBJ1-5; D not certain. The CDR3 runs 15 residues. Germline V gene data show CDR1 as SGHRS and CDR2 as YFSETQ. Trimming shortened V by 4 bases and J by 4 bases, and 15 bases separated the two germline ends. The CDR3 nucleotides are TGCGCCAGCAGCGCAGTAGGTGGAGCTAATCAGCCCCAGCATTTT. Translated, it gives CASSAVGGANQPQHF. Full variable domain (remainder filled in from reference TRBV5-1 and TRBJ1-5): KAGVTQTPRYLIKTRGQQVTLSCSPISGHRSVSWYQQTPGQGLQFLFEYFSETQRNKGNFPGRFSGRQFSNSRSEMNVSTLELGDSALYLCASSAVGGANQPQHFGDGTRLSIL.

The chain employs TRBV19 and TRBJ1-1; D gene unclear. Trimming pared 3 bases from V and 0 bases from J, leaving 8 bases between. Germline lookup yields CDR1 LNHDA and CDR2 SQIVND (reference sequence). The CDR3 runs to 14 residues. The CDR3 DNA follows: TGTGCCAGTAGTATTGTACACATGAACACTGAAGCTTTCTTT. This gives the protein CASSIVHMNTEAFF.

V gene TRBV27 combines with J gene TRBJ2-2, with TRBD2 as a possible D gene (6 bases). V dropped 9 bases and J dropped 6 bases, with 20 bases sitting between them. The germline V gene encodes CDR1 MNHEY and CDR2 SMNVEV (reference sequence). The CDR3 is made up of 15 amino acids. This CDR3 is CASGPIVAEAGELFF. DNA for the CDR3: TGTGCCAGTGGGCCAATCGTAGCGGAGGCCGGGGAGCTGTTTTTT.

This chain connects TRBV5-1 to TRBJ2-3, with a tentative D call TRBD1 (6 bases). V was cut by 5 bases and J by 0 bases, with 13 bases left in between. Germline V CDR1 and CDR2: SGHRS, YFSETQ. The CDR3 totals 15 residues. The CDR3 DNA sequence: TGCGCCAGCAGGGCCGGGACACCTAGCACAGATACGCAGTATTTT. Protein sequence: CASRAGTPSTDTQYF. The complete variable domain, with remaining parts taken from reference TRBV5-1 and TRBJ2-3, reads KAGVTQTPRYLIKTRGQQVTLSCSPISGHRSVSWYQQTPGQGLQFLFEYFSETQRNKGNFPGRFSGRQFSNSRSEMNVSTLELGDSALYLCASRAGTPSTDTQYFGPGTRLTVL.

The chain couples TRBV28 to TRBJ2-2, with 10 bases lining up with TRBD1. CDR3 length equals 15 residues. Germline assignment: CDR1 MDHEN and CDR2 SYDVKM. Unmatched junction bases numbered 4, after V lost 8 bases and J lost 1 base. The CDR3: CASFRDRGNTGELFF. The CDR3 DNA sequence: TGTGCCAGCTTCCGGGACAGGGGGAACACCGGGGAGCTGTTTTTT.

CDR3 DNA sequence: TGTGCCAGTATCGAAGGGGGTGGTAACTATGGCTACACCTTC. As protein: CASIEGGGNYGYTF. The J gene is TRBJ1-2, the V gene TRBV19; the D gene is possibly TRBD1 (6 bases). CDR3 length: 14 residues. Germline CDR1 LNHDA, CDR2 SQIVND (reference sequence). The V end lost 7 bases, the J end lost 1 base, and 13 bases lay between the germline ends.

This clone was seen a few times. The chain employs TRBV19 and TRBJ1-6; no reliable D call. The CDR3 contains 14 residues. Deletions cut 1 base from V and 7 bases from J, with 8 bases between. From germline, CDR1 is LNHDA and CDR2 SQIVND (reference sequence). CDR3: CASSIGASNSPLHF. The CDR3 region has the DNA TGTGCCAGTAGTATAGGGGCCAGCAATTCACCCCTCCACTTT.

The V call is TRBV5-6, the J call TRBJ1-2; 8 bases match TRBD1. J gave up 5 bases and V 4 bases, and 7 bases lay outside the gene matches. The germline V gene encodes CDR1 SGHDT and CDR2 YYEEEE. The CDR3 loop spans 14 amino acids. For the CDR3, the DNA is TGTGCCAGCAGCCCTGCGGACAGGGATTATGGCTACACCTTC. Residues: CASSPADRDYGYTF.

The CDR3 sequence is CASSKEEKLFF. The CDR3 DNA reads as TGTGCCAGCAGTAAAGAGGAAAAACTGTTTTTT. The V and J genes are TRBV28 and TRBJ1-4; D gene unclear. Trimming stripped 5 bases from V and 8 bases from J, with 6 bases between. Germline CDR1 MDHEN, CDR2 SYDVKM. The CDR3 has 11 residues.

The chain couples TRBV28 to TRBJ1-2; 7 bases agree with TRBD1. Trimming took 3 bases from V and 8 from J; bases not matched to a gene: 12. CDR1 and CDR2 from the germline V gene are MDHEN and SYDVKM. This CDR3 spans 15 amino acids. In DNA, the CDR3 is TGTGCCAGCAGTTTGCCAAGACAGGGAACGTTGGGCTACACCTTC. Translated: CASSLPRQGTLGYTF.

The CDR3 is CASGLMGSYGYTF. The CDR3 DNA follows: TGTGCTAGTGGTTTAATGGGCTCGTATGGCTACACCTTC. V and J are TRBV12-5 and TRBJ1-2; no clear D. Per germline, CDR1 LGHNT and CDR2 FRNRAP. V lost 3 bases and J lost 5, with 10 bases in between. This CDR3 has 13 residues.

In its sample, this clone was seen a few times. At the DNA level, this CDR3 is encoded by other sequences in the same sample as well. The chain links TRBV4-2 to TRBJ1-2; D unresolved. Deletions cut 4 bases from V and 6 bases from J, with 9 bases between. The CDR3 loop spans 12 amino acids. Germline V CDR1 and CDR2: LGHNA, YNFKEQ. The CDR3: CASSLNRDGYTF. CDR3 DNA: TGTGCCAGCAGCCTTAATCGAGATGGCTACACCTTC.

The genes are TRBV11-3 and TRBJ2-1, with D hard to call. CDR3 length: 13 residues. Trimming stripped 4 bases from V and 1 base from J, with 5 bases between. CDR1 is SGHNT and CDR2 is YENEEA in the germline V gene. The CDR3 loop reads CASSYNSYNEQFF. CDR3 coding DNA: TGTGCCAGCAGCTATAATTCCTACAATGAGCAGTTCTTC.

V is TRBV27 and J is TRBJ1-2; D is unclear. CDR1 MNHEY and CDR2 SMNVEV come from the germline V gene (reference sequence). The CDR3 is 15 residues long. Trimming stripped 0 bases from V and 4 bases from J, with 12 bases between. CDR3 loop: CASSLSSGLGYGYTF. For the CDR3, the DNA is TGTGCCAGCAGTTTATCGAGCGGGTTAGGCTATGGCTACACCTTC.

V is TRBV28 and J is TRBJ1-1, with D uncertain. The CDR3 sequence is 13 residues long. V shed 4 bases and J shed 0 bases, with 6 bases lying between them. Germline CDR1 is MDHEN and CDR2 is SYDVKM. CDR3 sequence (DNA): TGTGCCAGCAGTTCGGGATTGAACACTGAAGCTTTCTTT. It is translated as CASSSGLNTEAFF. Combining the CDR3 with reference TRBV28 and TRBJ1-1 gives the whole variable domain DVKVTQSSRYLVKRTGEKVFLECVQDMDHENMFWYRQDPGLGLRLIYFSYDVKMKEKGDIPEGYSVSREKKERFSLILESASTNQTSMYLCASSSGLNTEAFFGQGTRLTVV.

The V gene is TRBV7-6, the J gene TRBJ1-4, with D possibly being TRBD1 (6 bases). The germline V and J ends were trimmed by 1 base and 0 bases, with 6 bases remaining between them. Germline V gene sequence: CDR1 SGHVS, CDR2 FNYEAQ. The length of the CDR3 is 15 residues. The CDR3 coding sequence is TGTGCCAGCAGCTTAGAGGGGGCAACTAATGAAAAACTGTTTTTT. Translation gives CASSLEGATNEKLFF.

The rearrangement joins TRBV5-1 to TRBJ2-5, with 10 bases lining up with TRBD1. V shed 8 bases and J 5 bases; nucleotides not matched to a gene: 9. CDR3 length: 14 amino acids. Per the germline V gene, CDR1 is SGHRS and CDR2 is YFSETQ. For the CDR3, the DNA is TGCGCCAGTACGACAGGGGGCTTGGGGGAGACCCAGTACTTC. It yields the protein CASTTGGLGETQYF.